These T cell receptor beta chains were read from a single sample in a study of blood T cell repertoires in COVID-19. Only in-frame clones appear in the TCRdb table, and some are missing; sequencing was by immunoSEQ multiplex PCR. Of around 160,000 clones listed, about four fifths are singletons. Sequencing was done on a sample of PBMCs or T cells enriched from blood (not recorded which). The receptors stem from a woman aged 45-65 years who had been exposed to COVID-19. Both conserved end residues are part of each CDR3. A D gene is named only where the DNA matches it firmly. Size is omitted from some rows. Given values are once, few, many or a class for expanded clones.

J | size | D | V | DNA | CDR3
TRBJ2-5 | NA | NA | TRBV7-8 | TGTGCCAGCAGCTTCAGGGCCCTCCAAGAGACCCAGTACTTC | CASSFRALQETQYF
TRBJ2-1 | NA | NA | TRBV19 | TGTGCCAGTAGTACCCTACTAGACTATGAGCAGTTCTTC | CASSTLLDYEQFF
TRBJ1-2 | NA | NA | TRBV21-1 | TGTGCCAGCAGCAGGGCTCCAGGCAACTATGGCTACACCTTC | CASSRAPGNYGYTF
TRBJ2-3 | NA | NA | TRBV5-6 | TGTGCCAGCAGCCTCACCACGGGACTCGACGATCGGGACACAGATACGCAGTATTTT | CASSLTTGLDDRDTDTQYF
TRBJ1-2 | NA | NA | TRBV12-3/TRBV12-4 | TGTGCCAGCAGTTTAGATCAGGGCTATGGCTACACCTTC | CASSLDQGYGYTF
TRBJ2-5 | NA | NA | TRBV7-2 | TGTGCCAGCAGCTTAGTATCCCAGCGGGAGACCCAGTACTTC | CASSLVSQRETQYF
TRBJ2-1 | NA | TRBD2 | TRBV19 | TGTGCCAGTAGTATAGCGTCTAGCGGCCTCAATGAGCAGTTCTTC | CASSIASSGLNEQFF
TRBJ1-1 | NA | NA | TRBV25-1 | TGTGCCAGCATGCAGGGGATCACTGAAGCTTTCTTT | CASMQGITEAFF
TRBJ1-1 | NA | TRBD1 | TRBV7-8 | TGTGCCAGCAGCGGGGACAGGGAACGAGCTTTCTTT | CASSGDRERAFF
TRBJ2-1 | NA | NA | TRBV10-1 | TGCGCCAGCAGTGAGTCCAGGGGAGAAACCTACAATGAGCAGTTCTTC | CASSESRGETYNEQFF
TRBJ1-1 | NA | NA | TRBV5-6 | TGTGCCAGCAGCTTGTCTATTTCGTCGTCACAGGGTTGGACTGAAGCTTTCTTT | CASSLSISSSQGWTEAFF
TRBJ1-4 | NA | NA | TRBV29-1 | TGCAGCGTCTCGAGGGGAGGGCTTAATGAAAAACTGTTTTTT | CSVSRGGLNEKLFF
TRBJ2-3 | NA | NA | TRBV7-2 | TGTGCCAGCAGTCCAGGAGGTACTAGCACAGATACGCAGTATTTT | CASSPGGTSTDTQYF
TRBJ2-2 | NA | NA | TRBV3-1/TRBV3-2 | TGTGCCAGCAGCCCCACACTAGTGACCGGGGAGCTGTTTTTT | CASSPTLVTGELFF
TRBJ2-5 | NA | NA | TRBV6-2/TRBV6-3 | TGTGCCAGCAGTTCACAGGGATTCAGCGAGACCCAGTACTTC | CASSSQGFSETQYF
TRBJ1-5 | NA | NA | TRBV19 | TGTGCCAGTACCCAAGACGAGGCCATGAATCAGCCCCAGCATTTT | CASTQDEAMNQPQHF
TRBJ1-1 | few | NA | TRBV11-2 | TGTGCCAGCAGCTATTACGGACTTCAGAACACTGAAGCTTTCTTT | CASSYYGLQNTEAFF
TRBJ2-3 | NA | NA | TRBV18 | TGTGCCAGCTCACCCCTCGTTAAAAGCACAGATACGCAGTATTTT | CASSPLVKSTDTQYF
TRBJ1-2 | NA | NA | TRBV12-3/TRBV12-4 | TGTGCCAGCAGTTTTGGCAGGAACTATGGCTACACCTTC | CASSFGRNYGYTF
TRBJ1-1 | NA | NA | TRBV9 | TGTGCCAGCAGTCCAGTCCAGAGGGAGGCTTTCTTT | CASSPVQREAFF
TRBJ2-3 | NA | TRBD1 | TRBV18 | TGTGCCAGCTCAATAACAGGGGGCTCTCAGGATACGCAGTATTTT | CASSITGGSQDTQYF
TRBJ1-5 | NA | NA | TRBV7-8 | TGTGCCAGCAGCTTGGAGGCTAAAACAGCGATTAGCAATCAGCCCCAGCATTTT | CASSLEAKTAISNQPQHF
TRBJ2-5 | NA | TRBD2 | TRBV11-2 | TGTGCCAGCAGCCAGCGGGGGGCGGGGGAGACCCAGTACTTC | CASSQRGAGETQYF
TRBJ1-4 | NA | NA | TRBV4-1 | TGCGCCAGCAGCCAAGAACAACCAAATGGGGCTGAAAAACTGTTTTTT | CASSQEQPNGAEKLFF
TRBJ1-2 | NA | TRBD1 | TRBV5-5 | TGTGCCAGCAGCGACCAGGGGGCCGGTGGCTACACCTTC | CASSDQGAGGYTF
TRBJ1-1 | NA | NA | TRBV6-4 | TGTGCCAGCAGCCTGGACAGTAACACTGAAGCTTTCTTT | CASSLDSNTEAFF
TRBJ1-1 | NA | NA | TRBV6-1 | TGTGCCAGCAGTGATACAGGAATCACTGAAGCTTTCTTT | CASSDTGITEAFF
TRBJ1-6 | NA | NA | TRBV24-1 | TGTGCCACCAGCGCGAGCTCCTATAATTCACCCCTCCACTTT | CATSASSYNSPLHF
TRBJ2-7 | many | NA | TRBV6-2/TRBV6-3 | TGTGCCAGCAGTTCGGGACTGCTCTACGAGCAGTACTTC | CASSSGLLYEQYF
TRBJ1-2 | NA | TRBD1 | TRBV5-6 | TGTGCCAGCAGCTTGGGCCCAGGGGGTGTCTATGGCTACACCTTC | CASSLGPGGVYGYTF
TRBJ1-5 | NA | TRBD1 | TRBV19 | TGTGCCAGTAGTACGGACAGGGCGAATCAGCCCCAGCATTTT | CASSTDRANQPQHF
TRBJ1-1 | NA | TRBD1 | TRBV5-4 | TGTGCCAGCAGCCCCACAGGGGGGAGAACTGAAGCTTTCTTT | CASSPTGGRTEAFF
TRBJ2-7 | NA | NA | TRBV29-1 | TGCAGCGTTTTAGTTGGGCCCAGATACGAGCAGTACTTC | CSVLVGPRYEQYF
TRBJ1-1 | NA | NA | TRBV5-8 | TGTGCCAGCAGCTTTTGGAGTAGCACTGAAGCTTTCTTT | CASSFWSSTEAFF
TRBJ2-2 | NA | NA | TRBV5-1 | TGCGCCAGCAGCTTGGAGACAGATACCGGGGAGCTGTTTTTT | CASSLETDTGELFF
TRBJ2-3 | NA | TRBD2 | TRBV20-1 | TGCAGTGCTAGTCCTAGCGGAAACACAGATACGCAGTATTTT | CSASPSGNTDTQYF
TRBJ2-3 | NA | NA | TRBV18 | TGTGCCAGCTCACAAATAGGGGGTGCAGATACGCAGTATTTT | CASSQIGGADTQYF
TRBJ2-7 | NA | TRBD1 | TRBV5-1 | TGCGCCAGCAGCTTCGGGACAGGGGGCGAGCAGTACTTC | CASSFGTGGEQYF
TRBJ2-1 | NA | NA | TRBV4-3 | TGCGCCAGCAGCCAACGCGGGAACTACAATGAGCAGTTCTTC | CASSQRGNYNEQFF
TRBJ1-5 | NA | NA | TRBV12-5 | TGTGCTAGTACCTACTCGAATCAGCCCCAGCATTTT | CASTYSNQPQHF
TRBJ2-3 | few | TRBD1 | TRBV27 | TGTGCCAGCGACCATGGACAGGGATCAGATACGCAGTATTTT | CASDHGQGSDTQYF
TRBJ1-2 | once | NA | TRBV7-2 | TGTGCCAGCAACGAACGACAGGCTATGATGAATGGCTACACCTTC | CASNERQAMMNGYTF
TRBJ2-2 | NA | NA | TRBV19 | TGTGCCAGTAGTTACGGGGTTAACACCGGGGAGCTGTTTTTT | CASSYGVNTGELFF
TRBJ1-4 | NA | NA | TRBV19 | TGTGCCAGTAGTATGGGCGGAGGGAGTGAAAAACTGTTTTTT | CASSMGGGSEKLFF
TRBJ1-3 | NA | NA | TRBV3-1/TRBV3-2 | TGTGCCAGCAGCGCTCGACAGAAGACTGGAAACACCATATATTTT | CASSARQKTGNTIYF
TRBJ1-5 | NA | NA | TRBV7-2 | TGTGCCAGCAGCTTAGCAGGAGGGAGGAGCAATCAGCCCCAGCATTTT | CASSLAGGRSNQPQHF
TRBJ2-2 | NA | NA | TRBV4-2 | TGTGCCAGCAGTCTCACGGGAGAGACGACCGGGGAGCTGTTTTTT | CASSLTGETTGELFF
TRBJ2-6 | NA | TRBD1 | TRBV27 | TGTGCCAGCACGAGGGCAGGGGGCCTTTCTGGGGCCAACGTCCTGACTTTC | CASTRAGGLSGANVLTF
TRBJ2-5 | once | TRBD2 | TRBV7-6 | TGTGCCAGCATCGCTGGACTAGCGGGAGGAGAGACCCAGTACTTC | CASIAGLAGGETQYF
TRBJ2-2 | NA | TRBD1 | TRBV11-2 | TGTGCCAGCAGCTTAGATCGTACAGGGGCCTTCACCGGGGAGCTGTTTTTT | CASSLDRTGAFTGELFF
TRBJ2-7 | NA | NA | TRBV6-5 | TGTGCCAGCTCCACCGCCCAGGGCCCCTACGAGCAGTACTTC | CASSTAQGPYEQYF
TRBJ1-5 | NA | NA | TRBV27 | TGTGCCAGCAGTCCGTCCGGGGGGTTGAGCAATCAGCCCCAGCATTTT | CASSPSGGLSNQPQHF
TRBJ2-5 | NA | TRBD2 | TRBV6-5 | TGTGCCAGCAGTTACCGGCGGGGGGTAGAGACCCAGTACTTC | CASSYRRGVETQYF
TRBJ1-4 | NA | NA | TRBV5-1 | TGCGCCAGCAGCTTGGACGTTCAGGGAGGTGAAAAACTGTTTTTT | CASSLDVQGGEKLFF
TRBJ1-5 | NA | NA | TRBV7-9 | TGTGCCAGCAGCTTAGAAGAGGAACCGGGTCAGCCCCAGCATTTT | CASSLEEEPGQPQHF
TRBJ2-5 | NA | NA | TRBV19 | TGTGCCAGTAGTCCCGGCGGGGAAGAGACCCAGTACTTC | CASSPGGEETQYF
TRBJ1-6 | NA | TRBD1 | TRBV27 | TGTGCCAGCAGTTACAACCGGGACAGGGGGTTTAATTCACCCCTCCACTTT | CASSYNRDRGFNSPLHF